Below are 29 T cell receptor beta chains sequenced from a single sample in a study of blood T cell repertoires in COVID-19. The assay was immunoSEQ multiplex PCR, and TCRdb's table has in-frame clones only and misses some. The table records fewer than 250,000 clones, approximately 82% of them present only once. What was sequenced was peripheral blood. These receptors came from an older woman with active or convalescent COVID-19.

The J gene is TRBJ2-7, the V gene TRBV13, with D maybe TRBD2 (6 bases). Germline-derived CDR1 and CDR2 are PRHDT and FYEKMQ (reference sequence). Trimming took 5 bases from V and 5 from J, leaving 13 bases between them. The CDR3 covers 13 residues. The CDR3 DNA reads TGTGCCAGCAGCGCCCGCGGGGTTCACGAGCAGTACTTC. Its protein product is CASSARGVHEQYF.

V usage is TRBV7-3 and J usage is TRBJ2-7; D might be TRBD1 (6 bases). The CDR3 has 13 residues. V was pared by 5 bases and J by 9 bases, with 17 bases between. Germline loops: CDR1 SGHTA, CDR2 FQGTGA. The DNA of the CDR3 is TGTGCCAGCAGCCAGACAGGCAGGACAACGCAGTACTTC. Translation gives CASSQTGRTTQYF.

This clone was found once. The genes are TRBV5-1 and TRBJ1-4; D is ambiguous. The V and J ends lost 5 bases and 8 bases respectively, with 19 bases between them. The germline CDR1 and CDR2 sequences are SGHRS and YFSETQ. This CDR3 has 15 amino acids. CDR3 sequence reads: CASSMGLGRDEKLFF. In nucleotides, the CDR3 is TGCGCCAGCAGTATGGGCCTAGGGAGAGACGAAAAACTGTTTTTT.

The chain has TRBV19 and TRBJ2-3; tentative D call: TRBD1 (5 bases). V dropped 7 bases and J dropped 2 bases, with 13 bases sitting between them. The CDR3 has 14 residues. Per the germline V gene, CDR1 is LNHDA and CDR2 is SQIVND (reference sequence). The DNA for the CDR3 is TGTGCCAGTAACAGTCAGGGTCTCACAGATACGCAGTATTTT. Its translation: CASNSQGLTDTQYF.

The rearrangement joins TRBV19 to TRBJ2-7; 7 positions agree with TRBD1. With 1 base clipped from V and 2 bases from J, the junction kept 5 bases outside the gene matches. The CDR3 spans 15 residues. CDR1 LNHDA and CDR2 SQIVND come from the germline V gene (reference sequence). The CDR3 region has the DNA TGTGCCAGTAGTATAGGGGGGACAGTCACCTACGAGCAGTACTTC. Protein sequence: CASSIGGTVTYEQYF.

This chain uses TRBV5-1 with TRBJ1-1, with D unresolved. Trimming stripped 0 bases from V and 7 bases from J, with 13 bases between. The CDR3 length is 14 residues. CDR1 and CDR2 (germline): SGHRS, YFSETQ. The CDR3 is CASSLDLRIHEAFF. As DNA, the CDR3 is TGCGCCAGCAGCTTGGATCTCAGGATCCATGAAGCTTTCTTT.

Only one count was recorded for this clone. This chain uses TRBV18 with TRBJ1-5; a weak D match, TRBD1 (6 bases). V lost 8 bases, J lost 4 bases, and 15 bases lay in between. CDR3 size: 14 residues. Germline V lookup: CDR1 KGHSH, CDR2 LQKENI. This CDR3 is CASEKYRDNQPQHF. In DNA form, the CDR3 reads TGTGCCAGCGAGAAGTACAGGGATAATCAGCCCCAGCATTTT.

The CDR3 here is CAWSSGLSTDTQYF. CDR3 nucleotide sequence: TGTGCCTGGAGCTCGGGGTTGAGCACAGATACGCAGTATTTT. The chain links TRBV30 to TRBJ2-3; perhaps TRBD2 as D (5 bases). Germline CDR1 and CDR2: GTSNPN and SVGIG (reference sequence). V was trimmed by 3 bases and J by 0 bases, leaving 10 bases between them. The CDR3 is made up of 14 amino acids.

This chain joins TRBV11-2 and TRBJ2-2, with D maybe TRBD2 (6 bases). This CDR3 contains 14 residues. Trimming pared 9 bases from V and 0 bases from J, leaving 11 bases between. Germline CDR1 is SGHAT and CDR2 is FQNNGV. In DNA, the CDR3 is TGTGCCAGTCGGGACTCCTCGAACACCGGGGAGCTGTTTTTT. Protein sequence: CASRDSSNTGELFF.

In nucleotides, the CDR3 is TGCAGCGTTGAAGATTTAGCTGGGGCTTTCTTT. Amino acid sequence: CSVEDLAGAFF. The chain combines TRBV29-1 with TRBJ1-1; D is unclear. Trimming stripped 0 bases from V and 11 bases from J, with 10 bases between. CDR1 is SQVTM and CDR2 is ANQGSEA in the germline V gene. CDR3 length equals 11 residues.

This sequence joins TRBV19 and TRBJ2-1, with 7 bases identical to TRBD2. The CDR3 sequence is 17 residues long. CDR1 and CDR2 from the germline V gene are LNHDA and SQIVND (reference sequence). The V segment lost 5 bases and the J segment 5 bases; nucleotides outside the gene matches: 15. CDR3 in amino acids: CASSGRVAGVSDNEQFF. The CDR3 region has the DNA TGTGCCAGTAGTGGCCGGGTGGCGGGAGTCTCGGACAATGAGCAGTTCTTC.

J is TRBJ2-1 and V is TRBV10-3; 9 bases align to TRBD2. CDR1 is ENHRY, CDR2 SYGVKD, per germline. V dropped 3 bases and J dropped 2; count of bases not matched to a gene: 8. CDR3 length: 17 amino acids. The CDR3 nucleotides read TGTGCCATCAGTGACGCTAGCGGGATGAGAACCTACAATGAGCAGTTCTTC. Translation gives CAISDASGMRTYNEQFF.

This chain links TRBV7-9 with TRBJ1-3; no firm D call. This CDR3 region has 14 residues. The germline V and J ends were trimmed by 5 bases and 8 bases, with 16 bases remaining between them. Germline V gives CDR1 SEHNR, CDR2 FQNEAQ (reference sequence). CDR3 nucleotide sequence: TGTGCCAGCAGCCCCCTGTCGGGGTCACACACCATATATTTT. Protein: CASSPLSGSHTIYF.

The CDR3 region has the DNA TGCAGTGCTAGTTCGTTTCAGGGGGCTGGCGAGCAGTACTTC. Translated: CSASSFQGAGEQYF. The chain joins TRBV20-1 to TRBJ2-7, with 8 bases aligning to TRBD1. The CDR3 loop spans 14 amino acids. The germline CDR1 and CDR2 sequences are DFQATT and SNEGSKA (reference sequence). Trimming cost V 3 bases and J 6 bases; bases outside gene matches: 10.

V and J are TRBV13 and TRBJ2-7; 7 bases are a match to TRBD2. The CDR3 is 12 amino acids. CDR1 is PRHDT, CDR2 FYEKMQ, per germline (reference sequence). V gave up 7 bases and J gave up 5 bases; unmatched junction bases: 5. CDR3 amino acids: CASTLRGDEQYF. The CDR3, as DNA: TGTGCCAGCACCCTACGGGGGGACGAGCAGTACTTC.

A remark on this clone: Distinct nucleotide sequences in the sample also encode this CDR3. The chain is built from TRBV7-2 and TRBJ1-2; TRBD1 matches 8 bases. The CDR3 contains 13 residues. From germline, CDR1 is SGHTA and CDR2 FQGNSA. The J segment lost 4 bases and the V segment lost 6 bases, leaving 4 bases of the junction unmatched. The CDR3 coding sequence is TGTGCCAGCAGTTCCGACAGGGGCTATGGCTACACCTTC. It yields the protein CASSSDRGYGYTF.

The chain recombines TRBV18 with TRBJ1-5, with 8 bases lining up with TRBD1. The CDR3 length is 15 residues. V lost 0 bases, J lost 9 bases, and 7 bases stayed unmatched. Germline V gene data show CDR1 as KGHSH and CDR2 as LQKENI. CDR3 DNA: TGTGCCAGCTCACCACCCGGACAGGGTATAGGGCCCCAGCATTTT. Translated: CASSPPGQGIGPQHF. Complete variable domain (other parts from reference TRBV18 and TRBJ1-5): NAGVMQNPRHLVRRRGQEARLRCSPMKGHSHVYWYRQLPEEGLKFMVYLQKENIIDESGMPKERFSAEFPKEGPSILRIQQVVRGDSAAYFCASSPPGQGIGPQHFGDGTRLSIL.

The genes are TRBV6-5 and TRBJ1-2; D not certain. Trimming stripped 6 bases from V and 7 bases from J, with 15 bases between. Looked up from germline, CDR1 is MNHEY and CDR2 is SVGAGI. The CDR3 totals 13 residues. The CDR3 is CASRAGPEGGYTF. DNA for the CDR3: TGTGCCAGCAGGGCCGGGCCCGAGGGTGGCTACACCTTC.

The CDR3 DNA reads TGTGCCAGCAGTCGGAGCAGAGACCAAGAGACCCAGTACTTC. Translating gives CASSRSRDQETQYF. This chain connects TRBV7-9 to TRBJ2-5; D is unresolved. V was clipped by 6 bases and J by 0 bases, with 11 bases between them. From germline, CDR1 is SEHNR and CDR2 FQNEAQ (reference sequence). The CDR3 has 14 residues.

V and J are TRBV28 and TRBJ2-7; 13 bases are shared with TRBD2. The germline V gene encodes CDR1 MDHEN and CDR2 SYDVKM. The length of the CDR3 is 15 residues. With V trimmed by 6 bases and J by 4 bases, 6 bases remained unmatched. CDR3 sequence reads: CASRYRTSGSYEQYF. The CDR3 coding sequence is TGTGCCAGCAGGTACAGGACTAGCGGGAGTTACGAGCAGTACTTC.

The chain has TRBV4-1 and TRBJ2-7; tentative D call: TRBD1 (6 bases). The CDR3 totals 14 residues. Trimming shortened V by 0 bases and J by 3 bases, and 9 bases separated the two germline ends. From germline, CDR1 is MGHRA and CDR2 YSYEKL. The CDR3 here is CASSQDTGNYEQYF. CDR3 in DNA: TGCGCCAGCAGCCAAGATACAGGGAACTACGAGCAGTACTTC.

CDR3 loop: CASSPRTLPDTQYF. CDR3 sequence (DNA): TGCGCCAGCAGCCCCCGGACTCTTCCAGATACGCAGTATTTT. The chain links TRBV5-1 to TRBJ2-3; tentatively, D is TRBD2 (5 bases). The length of the CDR3 is 14 residues. The V end was cut by 4 bases, the J end by 4 bases, with 13 bases between. Germline CDR1 SGHRS, CDR2 YFSETQ.

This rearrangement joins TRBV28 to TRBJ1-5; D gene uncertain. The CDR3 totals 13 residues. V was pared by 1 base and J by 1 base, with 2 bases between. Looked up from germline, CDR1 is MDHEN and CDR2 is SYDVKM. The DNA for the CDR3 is TGTGCCAGCAGTTTATCGAGCAATCAGCCCCAGCATTTT. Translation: CASSLSSNQPQHF.

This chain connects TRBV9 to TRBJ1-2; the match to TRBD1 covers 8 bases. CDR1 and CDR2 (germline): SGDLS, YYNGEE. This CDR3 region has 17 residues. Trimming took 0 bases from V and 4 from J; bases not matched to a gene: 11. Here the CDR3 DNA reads TGTGCCAGCAGCGTAGGCTCAGGGGGCGAGAAAGGCTATGGCTACACCTTC. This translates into CASSVGSGGEKGYGYTF. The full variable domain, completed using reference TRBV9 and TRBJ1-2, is DSGVTQTPKHLITATGQRVTLRCSPRSGDLSVYWYQQSLDQGLQFLIQYYNGEERAKGNILERFSAQQFPDLHSELNLSSLELGDSALYFCASSVGSGGEKGYGYTFGSGTRLTVV.

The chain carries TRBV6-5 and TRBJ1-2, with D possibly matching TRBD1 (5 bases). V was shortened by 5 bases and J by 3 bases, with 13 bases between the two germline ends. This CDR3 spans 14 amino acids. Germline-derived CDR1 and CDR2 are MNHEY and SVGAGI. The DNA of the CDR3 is TGTGCCAGCAGTCCCCGGACGGGGGACTATGGCTACACCTTC. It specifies CASSPRTGDYGYTF.

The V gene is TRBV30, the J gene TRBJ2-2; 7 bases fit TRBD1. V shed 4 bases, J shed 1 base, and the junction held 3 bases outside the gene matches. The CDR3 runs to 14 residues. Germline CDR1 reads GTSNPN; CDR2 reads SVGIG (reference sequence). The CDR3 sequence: CAWTWDRNTGELFF. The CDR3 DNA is TGTGCCTGGACCTGGGACAGGAACACCGGGGAGCTGTTTTTT.

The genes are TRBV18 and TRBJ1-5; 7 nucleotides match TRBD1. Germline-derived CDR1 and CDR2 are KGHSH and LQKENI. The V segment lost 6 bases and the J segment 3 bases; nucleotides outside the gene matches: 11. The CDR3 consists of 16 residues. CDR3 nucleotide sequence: TGTGCCAGCTCTAGAGGACAGGTATCCGACAATCAGCCCCAGCATTTT. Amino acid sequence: CASSRGQVSDNQPQHF.

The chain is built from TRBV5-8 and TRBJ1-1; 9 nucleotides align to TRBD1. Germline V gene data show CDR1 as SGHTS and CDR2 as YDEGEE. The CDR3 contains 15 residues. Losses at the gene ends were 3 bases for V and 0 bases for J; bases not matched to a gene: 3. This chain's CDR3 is CASSSGTGLNTEAFF. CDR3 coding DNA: TGTGCCAGCAGCTCCGGGACAGGGTTGAACACTGAAGCTTTCTTT.

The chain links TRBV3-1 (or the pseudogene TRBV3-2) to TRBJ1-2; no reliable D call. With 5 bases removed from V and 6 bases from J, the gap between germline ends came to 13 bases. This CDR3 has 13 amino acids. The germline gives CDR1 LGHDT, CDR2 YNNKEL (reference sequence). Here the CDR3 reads CASSARPRDGYTF. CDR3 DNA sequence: TGTGCCAGCAGCGCCCGCCCTCGGGATGGCTACACCTTC.